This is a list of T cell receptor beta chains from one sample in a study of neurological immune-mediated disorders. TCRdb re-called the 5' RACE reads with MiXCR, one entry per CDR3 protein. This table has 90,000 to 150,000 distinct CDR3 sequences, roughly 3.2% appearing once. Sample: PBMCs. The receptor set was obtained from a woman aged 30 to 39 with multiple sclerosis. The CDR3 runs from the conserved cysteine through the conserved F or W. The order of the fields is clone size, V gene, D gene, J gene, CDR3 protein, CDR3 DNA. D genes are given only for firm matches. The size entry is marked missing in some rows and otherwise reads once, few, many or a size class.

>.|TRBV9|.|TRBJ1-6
CASSVDRAGNSPLNF
TGTGCCAGCAGCGTAGACAGGGCTGGTAATTCACCCCTCAACTTT
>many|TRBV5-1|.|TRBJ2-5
CASSLTVKVETQYF
TGCGCCAGCAGCTTAACAGTGAAGGTGGAGACCCAGTACTTC
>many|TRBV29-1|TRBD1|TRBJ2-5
CSVFGQGTETQYF
TGCAGCGTTTTTGGACAGGGGACAGAGACCCAGTACTTC
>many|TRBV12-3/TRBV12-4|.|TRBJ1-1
CASTQGVKVEAFF
TGTGCCAGCACCCAGGGCGTTAAGGTTGAAGCTTTCTTT
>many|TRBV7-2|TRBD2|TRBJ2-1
CASSPRAGGGPGNEQFF
TGTGCCAGCAGCCCCCGAGCGGGAGGTGGTCCAGGCAATGAGCAGTTCTTC
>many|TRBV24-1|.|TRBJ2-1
CATSQGRGPGNEQFF
TGTGCCACCAGTCAAGGCCGGGGGCCGGGCAATGAGCAGTTCTTC
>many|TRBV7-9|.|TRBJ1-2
CATPSRGKGGYTF
TGTGCCACACCGAGTCGGGGAAAAGGTGGCTACACCTTC
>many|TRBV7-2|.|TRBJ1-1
CASSLMWGNTEAFF
TGTGCCAGCAGCTTAATGTGGGGGAACACTGAAGCTTTCTTT
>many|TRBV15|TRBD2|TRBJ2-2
CATSLPGLAVTGELFF
TGTGCCACCAGCCTCCCGGGACTAGCGGTCACCGGGGAGCTGTTTTTT
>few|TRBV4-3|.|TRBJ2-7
CASSQDATGFYEQYF
TGCGCCAGCAGCCAAGATGCCACGGGGTTCTACGAGCAGTACTTC
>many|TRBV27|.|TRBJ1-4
CASSLMGTNEKLFF
TGTGCCAGCAGTTTAATGGGAACTAATGAAAAACTGTTTTTT
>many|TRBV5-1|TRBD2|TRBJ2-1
CASSGGLAGTTNEQFF
TGCGCCAGCAGCGGAGGACTAGCGGGAACAACCAATGAGCAGTTCTTC
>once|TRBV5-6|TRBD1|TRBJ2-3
CASSLLGQGEDTQYF
TGTGCCAGCAGCTTGCTCGGACAGGGGGAAGATACGCAGTATTTT
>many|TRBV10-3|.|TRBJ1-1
CAISATRWPEGNTEAFF
TGTGCCATCAGTGCAACCCGGTGGCCGGAGGGCAACACTGAAGCTTTCTTT
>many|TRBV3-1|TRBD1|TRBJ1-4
CASSLRQGGYEKLFF
TGTGCCAGCAGCCTCCGACAGGGAGGGTATGAAAAACTGTTTTTT
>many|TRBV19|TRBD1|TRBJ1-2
CASTLGGHGYTF
TGTGCCAGTACCTTAGGGGGCCATGGCTACACCTTC
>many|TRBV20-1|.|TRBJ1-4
CSARPLGQYEKLFF
TGCAGTGCTAGACCCCTAGGACAGTATGAAAAACTGTTTTTT
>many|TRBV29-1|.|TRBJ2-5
CSVGAVSRPRGTQYF
TGCAGCGTTGGGGCGGTGTCACGGCCACGGGGGACCCAGTACTTC
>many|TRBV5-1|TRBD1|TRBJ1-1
CASSPRPGQGSTEAFF
TGCGCCAGCAGCCCGAGGCCGGGACAGGGTAGCACTGAAGCTTTCTTT
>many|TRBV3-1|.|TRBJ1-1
CASSQWRTDSEAFF
TGTGCCAGCAGCCAATGGAGGACCGACTCTGAAGCTTTCTTT
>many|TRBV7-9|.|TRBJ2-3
CASSIPGKDTQYF
TGTGCCAGCAGCATTCCAGGGAAAGATACGCAGTATTTT